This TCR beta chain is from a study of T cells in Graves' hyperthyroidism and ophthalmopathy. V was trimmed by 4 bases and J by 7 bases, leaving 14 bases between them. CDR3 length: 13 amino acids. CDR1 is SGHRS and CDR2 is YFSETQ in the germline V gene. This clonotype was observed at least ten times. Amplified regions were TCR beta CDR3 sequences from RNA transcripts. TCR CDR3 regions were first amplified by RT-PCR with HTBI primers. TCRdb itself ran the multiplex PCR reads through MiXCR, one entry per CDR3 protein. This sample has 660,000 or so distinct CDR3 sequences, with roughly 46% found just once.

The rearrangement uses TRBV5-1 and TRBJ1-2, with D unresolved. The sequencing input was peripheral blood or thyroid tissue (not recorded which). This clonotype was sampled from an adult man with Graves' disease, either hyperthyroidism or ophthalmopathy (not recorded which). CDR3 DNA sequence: TGCGCCAGCAGCCAATCGGGGTATGGTGGCTACACCTTC. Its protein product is CASSQSGYGGYTF.